Here is one TCR beta chain with its context. Recruits, aged roughly 18 to 90 years, lived in about two dozen US areas. Cohorts were assigned according to the clinical history that participants reported. A PCR-confirmed or clinician-diagnosed COVID-19 case had contacted exposed participants within 2 weeks of entry. These data belong to a study of blood T cell repertoires in COVID-19. Study background: T cells, B-cell-depleted T cells, or PBMCs supplied cDNA or gDNA.

The repertoire was sequenced with immunoSEQ multiplex PCR; TCRdb's copy has only in-frame clones and lacks some. The sample lists some 300,000 clones, roughly 86% occurring once. Source material: PBMCs or T cells enriched from blood (not recorded which). This clonotype was obtained from a woman aged 50 to 60 who had been exposed to COVID-19.

The CDR3, as DNA: TGTGCAACTCGATGGGGGACAGGGGCCTACGAGCAGTACTTC. It yields the protein CATRWGTGAYEQYF. The chain combines TRBV6-5 with TRBJ2-7, with 10 bases identical to TRBD1. The germline V gene encodes CDR1 MNHEY and CDR2 SVGAGI. This CDR3 comprises 14 residues.